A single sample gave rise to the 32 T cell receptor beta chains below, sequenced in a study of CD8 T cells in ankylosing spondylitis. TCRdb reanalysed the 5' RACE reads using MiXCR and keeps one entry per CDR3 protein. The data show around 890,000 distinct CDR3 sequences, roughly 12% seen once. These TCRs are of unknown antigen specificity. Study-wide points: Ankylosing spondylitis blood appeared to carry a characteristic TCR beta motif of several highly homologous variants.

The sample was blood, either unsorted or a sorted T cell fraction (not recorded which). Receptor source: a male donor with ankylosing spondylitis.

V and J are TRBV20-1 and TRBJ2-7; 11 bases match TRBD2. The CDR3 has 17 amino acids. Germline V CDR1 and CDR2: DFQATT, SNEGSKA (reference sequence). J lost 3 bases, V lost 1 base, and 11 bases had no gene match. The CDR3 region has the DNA TGCAGTGCTAGAGCGTGGCTAGCGGGGGGATCACTCTACGAGCAGTACTTC. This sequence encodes CSARAWLAGGSLYEQYF.

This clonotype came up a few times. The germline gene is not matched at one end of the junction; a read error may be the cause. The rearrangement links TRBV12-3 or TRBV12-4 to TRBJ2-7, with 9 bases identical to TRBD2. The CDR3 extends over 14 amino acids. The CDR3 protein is CASRTHPDSGRTEF. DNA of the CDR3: TGTGCCAGCAGGACTCACCCGGACAGCGGGAGGACAGAATTC.

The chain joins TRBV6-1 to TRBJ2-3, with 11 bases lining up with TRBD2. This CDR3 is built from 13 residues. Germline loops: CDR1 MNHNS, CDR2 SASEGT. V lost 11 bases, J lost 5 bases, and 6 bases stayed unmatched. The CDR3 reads CAGRLAGIDTQYF. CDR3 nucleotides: TGTGCCGGTAGACTAGCGGGGATAGATACGCAGTATTTT.

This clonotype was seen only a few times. The CDR3 loop is CASSISWAGELFF. The DNA of the CDR3 is TGTGCCAGTAGTATTTCATGGGCCGGGGAGCTGTTTTTT. The chain employs TRBV19 and TRBJ2-2, with D unclear. Germline V gives CDR1 LNHDA, CDR2 SQIVND (reference sequence). CDR3 length equals 13 residues. V was pared by 3 bases and J by 6 bases, with 8 bases between.

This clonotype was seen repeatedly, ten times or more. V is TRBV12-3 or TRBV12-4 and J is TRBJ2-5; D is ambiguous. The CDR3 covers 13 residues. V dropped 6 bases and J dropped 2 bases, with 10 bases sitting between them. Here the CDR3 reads CASSPSRQETQYF. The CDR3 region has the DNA TGTGCCAGCAGCCCTAGTCGGCAAGAGACCCAGTACTTC.

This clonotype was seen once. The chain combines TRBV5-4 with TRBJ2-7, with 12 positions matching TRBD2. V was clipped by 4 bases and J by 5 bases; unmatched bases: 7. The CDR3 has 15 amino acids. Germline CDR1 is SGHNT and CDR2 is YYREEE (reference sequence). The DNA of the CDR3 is TGTGCCAGCAGCCAAAGACTAGCGGGAGTCCACGAGCAGTACTTC. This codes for CASSQRLAGVHEQYF.

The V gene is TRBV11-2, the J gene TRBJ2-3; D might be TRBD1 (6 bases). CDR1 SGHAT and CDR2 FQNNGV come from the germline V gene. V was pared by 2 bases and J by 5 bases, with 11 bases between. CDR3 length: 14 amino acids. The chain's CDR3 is CASSLLGALDTQYF. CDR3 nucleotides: TGTGCCAGCAGCTTATTGGGGGCACTAGATACGCAGTATTTT.

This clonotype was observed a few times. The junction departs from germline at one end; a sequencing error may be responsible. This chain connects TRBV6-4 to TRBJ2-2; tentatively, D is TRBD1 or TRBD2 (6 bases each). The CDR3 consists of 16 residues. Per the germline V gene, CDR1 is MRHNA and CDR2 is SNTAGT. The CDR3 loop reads CASRPGGRPNTGGLFF. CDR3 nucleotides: TGTGCCAGCAGACCCGGGGGCAGGCCGAACACCGGGGGGCTGTTTTTT.

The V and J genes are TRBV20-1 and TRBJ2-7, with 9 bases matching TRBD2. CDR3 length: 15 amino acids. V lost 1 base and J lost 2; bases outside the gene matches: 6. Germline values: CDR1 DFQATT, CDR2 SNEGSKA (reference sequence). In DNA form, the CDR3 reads TGCAGTGCTAGAGCGTTAGCGGGAGACCCCTACGAGCAGTACTTC. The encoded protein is CSARALAGDPYEQYF.

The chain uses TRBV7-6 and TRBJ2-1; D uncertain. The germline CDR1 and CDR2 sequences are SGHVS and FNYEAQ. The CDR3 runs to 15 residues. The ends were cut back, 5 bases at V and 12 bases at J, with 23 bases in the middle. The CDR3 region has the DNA TGTGCCAGCAGCACCCAAAGTATAGGTGGGTCTCTGCAGTTCTTC. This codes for CASSTQSIGGSLQFF.

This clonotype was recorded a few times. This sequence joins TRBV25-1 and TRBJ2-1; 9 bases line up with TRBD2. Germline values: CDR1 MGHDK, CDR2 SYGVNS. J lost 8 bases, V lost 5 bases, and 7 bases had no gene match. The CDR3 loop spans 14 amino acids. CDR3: CASSRAGGVDEQFF. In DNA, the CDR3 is TGTGCCAGCAGTAGAGCGGGAGGTGTTGATGAGCAGTTCTTC.

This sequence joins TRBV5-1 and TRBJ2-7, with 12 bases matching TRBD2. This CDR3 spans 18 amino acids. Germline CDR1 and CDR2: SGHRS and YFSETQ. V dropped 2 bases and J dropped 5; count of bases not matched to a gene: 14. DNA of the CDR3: TGCGCCAGCAGCTTAGGGAGGACTAGCGGGAAGCTTCTGGACGAGCAGTACTTC. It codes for CASSLGRTSGKLLDEQYF.

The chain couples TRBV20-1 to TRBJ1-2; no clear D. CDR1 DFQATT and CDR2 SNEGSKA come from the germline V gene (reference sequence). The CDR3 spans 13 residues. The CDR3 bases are TGCACTGCCTTCTCCCCAATGCACTATGGCTACACCTTC. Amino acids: CTAFSPMHYGYTF.

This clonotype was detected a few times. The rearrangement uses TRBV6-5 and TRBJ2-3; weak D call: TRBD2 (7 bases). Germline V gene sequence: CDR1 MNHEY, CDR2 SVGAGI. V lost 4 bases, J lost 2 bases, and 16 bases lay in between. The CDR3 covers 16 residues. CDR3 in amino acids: CASSFGGGGITDTQYF. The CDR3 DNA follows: TGTGCCAGCAGTTTCGGAGGGGGGGGAATCACAGATACGCAGTATTTT.

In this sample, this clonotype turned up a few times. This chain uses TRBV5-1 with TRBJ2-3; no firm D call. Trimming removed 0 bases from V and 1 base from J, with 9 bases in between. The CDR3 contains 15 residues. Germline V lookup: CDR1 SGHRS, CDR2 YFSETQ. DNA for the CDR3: TGCGCCAGCAGCTTGGCTCCAGTGGGCACAGATACGCAGTATTTT. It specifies CASSLAPVGTDTQYF.

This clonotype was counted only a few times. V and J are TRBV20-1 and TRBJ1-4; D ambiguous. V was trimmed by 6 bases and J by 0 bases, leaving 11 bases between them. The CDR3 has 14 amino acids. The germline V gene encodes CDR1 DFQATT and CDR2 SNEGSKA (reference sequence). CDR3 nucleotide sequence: TGCAGTGCACAAAACCCTGCAACTAATGAAAAACTGTTTTTT. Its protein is CSAQNPATNEKLFF.

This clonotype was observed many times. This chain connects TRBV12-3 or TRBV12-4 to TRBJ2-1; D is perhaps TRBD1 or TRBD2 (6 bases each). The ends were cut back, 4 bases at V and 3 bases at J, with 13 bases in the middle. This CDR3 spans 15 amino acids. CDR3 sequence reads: CASSSGGGLYNEQFF. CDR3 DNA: TGTGCCAGCAGTTCAGGTGGGGGGCTCTACAATGAGCAGTTCTTC.

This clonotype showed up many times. In DNA, the CDR3 is TGCAGTGCCAGGCGGTCGACTAGTTTTTCTGATACGCAGTATTTT. Residues: CSARRSTSFSDTQYF. The V call is TRBV20-1, the J call TRBJ2-3; weak D call: TRBD2 (6 bases). The germline V gene encodes CDR1 DFQATT and CDR2 SNEGSKA (reference sequence). Trimming removed 6 bases from V and 6 bases from J, with 22 bases in between. This CDR3 is 15 amino acids long.

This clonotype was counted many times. The CDR3 protein is CASSLGAGVSYNEQFF. The CDR3 bases are TGCGCCAGCAGCTTGGGTGCAGGGGTATCCTACAATGAGCAGTTCTTC. The V call is TRBV5-1, the J call TRBJ2-1, with D possibly being TRBD1 (6 bases). Per germline, CDR1 SGHRS and CDR2 YFSETQ. V lost 0 bases, J lost 1 base, and 11 bases lay in between. The CDR3 runs to 16 residues.

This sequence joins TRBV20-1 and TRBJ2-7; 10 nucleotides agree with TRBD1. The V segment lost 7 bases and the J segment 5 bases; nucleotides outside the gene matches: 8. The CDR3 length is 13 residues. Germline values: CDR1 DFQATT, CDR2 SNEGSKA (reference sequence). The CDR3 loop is CSGWDRGFDEQYF. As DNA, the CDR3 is TGCAGTGGATGGGACAGGGGATTCGACGAGCAGTACTTC.

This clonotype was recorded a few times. In DNA, the CDR3 is TGTGCCAGCGGGAGGACTAGCGAGTACAATGAGCAGTTCTTC. Its protein product is CASGRTSEYNEQFF. The chain joins TRBV7-2 to TRBJ2-1; 9 bases are shared with TRBD2. V trimming: 8 bases; J trimming: 4 bases; junction bases outside the gene matches: 6. CDR3 length: 14 residues. CDR1 is SGHTA and CDR2 is FQGNSA in the germline V gene. Supplemented by reference TRBV7-2 and TRBJ2-1, the full variable domain reads GAGVSQSPSNKVTEKGKDVELRCDPISGHTALYWYRQSLGQGLEFLIYFQGNSAPDKSGLPSDRFSAERTGGSVSTLTIQRTQQEDSAVYLCASGRTSEYNEQFFGPGTRLTVL.

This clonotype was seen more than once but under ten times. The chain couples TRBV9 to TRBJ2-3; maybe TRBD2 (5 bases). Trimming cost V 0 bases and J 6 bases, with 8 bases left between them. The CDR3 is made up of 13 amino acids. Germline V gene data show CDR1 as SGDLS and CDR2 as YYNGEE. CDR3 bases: TGTGCCAGCAGCGTAGACGGCGGGGATACGCAGTATTTT. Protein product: CASSVDGGDTQYF. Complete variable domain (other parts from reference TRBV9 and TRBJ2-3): DSGVTQTPKHLITATGQRVTLRCSPRSGDLSVYWYQQSLDQGLQFLIQYYNGEERAKGNILERFSAQQFPDLHSELNLSSLELGDSALYFCASSVDGGDTQYFGPGTRLTVL.

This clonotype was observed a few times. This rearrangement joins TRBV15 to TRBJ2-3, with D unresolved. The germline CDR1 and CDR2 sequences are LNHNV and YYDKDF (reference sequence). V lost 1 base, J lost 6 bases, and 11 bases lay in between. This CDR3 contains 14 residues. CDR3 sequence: CATSRGAASDTQYF. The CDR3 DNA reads TGTGCCACCAGCAGAGGAGCAGCGTCGGATACGCAGTATTTT. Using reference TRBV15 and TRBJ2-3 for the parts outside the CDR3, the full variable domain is DAMVIQNPRYQVTQFGKPVTLSCSQTLNHNVMYWYQQKSSQAPKLLFHYYDKDFNNEADTPDNFQSRRPNTSFCFLDIRSPGLGDTAMYLCATSRGAASDTQYFGPGTRLTVL.

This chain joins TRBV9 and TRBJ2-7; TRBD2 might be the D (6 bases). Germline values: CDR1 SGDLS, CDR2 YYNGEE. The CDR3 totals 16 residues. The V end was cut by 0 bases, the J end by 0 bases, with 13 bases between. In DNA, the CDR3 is TGTGCCAGCAGCGTAGGTACGGGAGCGCCCTCCTACGAGCAGTACTTC. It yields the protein CASSVGTGAPSYEQYF. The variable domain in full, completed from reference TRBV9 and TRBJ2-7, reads DSGVTQTPKHLITATGQRVTLRCSPRSGDLSVYWYQQSLDQGLQFLIQYYNGEERAKGNILERFSAQQFPDLHSELNLSSLELGDSALYFCASSVGTGAPSYEQYFGPGTRLTVT.

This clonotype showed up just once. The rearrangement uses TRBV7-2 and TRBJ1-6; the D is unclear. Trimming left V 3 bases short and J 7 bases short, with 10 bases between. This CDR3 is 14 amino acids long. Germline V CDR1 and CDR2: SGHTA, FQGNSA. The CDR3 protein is CASSFPGPNSPLHF. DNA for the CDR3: TGTGCCAGCAGCTTCCCGGGTCCAAATTCACCCCTCCACTTT.

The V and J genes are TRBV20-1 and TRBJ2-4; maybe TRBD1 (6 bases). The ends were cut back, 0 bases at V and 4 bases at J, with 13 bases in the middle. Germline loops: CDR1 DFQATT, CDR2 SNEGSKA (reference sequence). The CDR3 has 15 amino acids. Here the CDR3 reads CSARDAGRGKNIQYF. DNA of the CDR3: TGCAGTGCTAGAGACGCGGGCAGGGGTAAAAACATTCAGTACTTC.

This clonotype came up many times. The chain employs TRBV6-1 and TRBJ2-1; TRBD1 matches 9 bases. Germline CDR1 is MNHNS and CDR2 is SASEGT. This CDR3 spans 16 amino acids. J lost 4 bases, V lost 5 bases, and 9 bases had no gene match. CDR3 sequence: CASSRSWDRVYNEQFF. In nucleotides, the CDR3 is TGTGCCAGCAGTCGTTCGTGGGACAGGGTATACAATGAGCAGTTCTTC.

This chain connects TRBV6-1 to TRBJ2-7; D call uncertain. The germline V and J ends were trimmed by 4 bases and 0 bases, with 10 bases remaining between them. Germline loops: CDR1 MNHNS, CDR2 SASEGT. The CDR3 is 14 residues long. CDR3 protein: CASSARSSSYEQYF. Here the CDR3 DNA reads TGTGCCAGCAGTGCCCGGTCAAGCTCCTACGAGCAGTACTTC.

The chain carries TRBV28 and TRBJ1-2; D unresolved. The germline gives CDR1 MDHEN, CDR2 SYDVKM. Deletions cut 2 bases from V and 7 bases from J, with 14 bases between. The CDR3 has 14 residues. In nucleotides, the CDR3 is TGTGCCAGCAGTTTAAGTCAATTAGGGTCTGGCTACACCTTC. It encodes CASSLSQLGSGYTF.

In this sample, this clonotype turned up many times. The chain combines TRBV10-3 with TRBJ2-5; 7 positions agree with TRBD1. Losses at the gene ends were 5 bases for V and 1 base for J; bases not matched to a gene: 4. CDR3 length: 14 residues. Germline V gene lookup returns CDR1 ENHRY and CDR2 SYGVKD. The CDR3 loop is CAISIRDSQETQYF. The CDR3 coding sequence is TGTGCCATCAGTATCCGGGACAGCCAAGAGACCCAGTACTTC.

The CDR3 region is CASSRTGGLPQHF. DNA for the CDR3: TGTGCCAGCAGTCGGACAGGGGGCCTGCCCCAGCATTTT. The chain combines TRBV6-1 with TRBJ1-5, with TRBD1 identical over 11 bases. Per the germline V gene, CDR1 is MNHNS and CDR2 is SASEGT. There are 13 residues in the CDR3. Losses at the gene ends were 5 bases for V and 9 bases for J; bases not matched to a gene: 3.

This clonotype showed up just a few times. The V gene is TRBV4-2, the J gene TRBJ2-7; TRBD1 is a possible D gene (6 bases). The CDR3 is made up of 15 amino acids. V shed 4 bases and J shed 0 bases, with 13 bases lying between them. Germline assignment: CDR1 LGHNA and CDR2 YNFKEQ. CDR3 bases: TGTGCCAGCAGCCCGCAGGGGTCCGACTCCTACGAGCAGTACTTC. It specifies CASSPQGSDSYEQYF.